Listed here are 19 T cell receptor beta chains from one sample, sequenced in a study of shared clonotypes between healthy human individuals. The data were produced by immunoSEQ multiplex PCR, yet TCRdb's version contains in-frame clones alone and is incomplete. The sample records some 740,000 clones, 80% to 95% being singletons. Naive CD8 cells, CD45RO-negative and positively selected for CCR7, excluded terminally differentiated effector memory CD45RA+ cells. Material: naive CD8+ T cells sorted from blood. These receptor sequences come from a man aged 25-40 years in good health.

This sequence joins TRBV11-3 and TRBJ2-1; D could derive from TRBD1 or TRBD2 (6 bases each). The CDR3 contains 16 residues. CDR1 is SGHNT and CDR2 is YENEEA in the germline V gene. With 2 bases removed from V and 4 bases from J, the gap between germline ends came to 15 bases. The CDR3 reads CASSLRGGGTYNEQFF. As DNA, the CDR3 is TGTGCCAGCAGCTTACGAGGCGGCGGGACATACAATGAGCAGTTCTTC.

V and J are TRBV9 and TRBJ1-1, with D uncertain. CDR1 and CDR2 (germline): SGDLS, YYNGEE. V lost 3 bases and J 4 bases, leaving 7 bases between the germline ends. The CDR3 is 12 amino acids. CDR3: CASSADGTEAFF. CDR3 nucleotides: TGTGCCAGCAGCGCCGATGGCACTGAAGCTTTCTTT.

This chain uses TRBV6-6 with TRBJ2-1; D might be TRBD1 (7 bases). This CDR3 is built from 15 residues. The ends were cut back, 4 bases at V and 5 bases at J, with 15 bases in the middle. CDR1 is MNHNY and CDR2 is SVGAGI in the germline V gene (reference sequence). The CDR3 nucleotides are TGTGCCAGCAGTTTCAGGGGGGAACGCCACAATGAGCAGTTCTTC. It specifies CASSFRGERHNEQFF.

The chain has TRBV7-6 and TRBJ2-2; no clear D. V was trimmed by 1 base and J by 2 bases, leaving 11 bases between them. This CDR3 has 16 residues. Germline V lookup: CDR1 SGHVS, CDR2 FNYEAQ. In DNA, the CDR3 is TGTGCCAGCAGCTTAGAGGGCCCCGATAACACCGGGGAGCTGTTTTTT. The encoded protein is CASSLEGPDNTGELFF. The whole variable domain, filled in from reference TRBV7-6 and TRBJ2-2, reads GAGVSQSPRYKVTKRGQDVALRCDPISGHVSLYWYRQALGQGPEFLTYFNYEAQQDKSGLPNDRFSAERPEGSISTLTIQRTEQRDSAMYRCASSLEGPDNTGELFFGEGSRLTVL.

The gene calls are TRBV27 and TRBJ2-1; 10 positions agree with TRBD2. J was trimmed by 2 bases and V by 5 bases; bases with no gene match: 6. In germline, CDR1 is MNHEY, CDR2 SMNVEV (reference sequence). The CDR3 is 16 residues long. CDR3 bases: TGTGCCAGCAGTGTACTAGCGGGAAGTACCTACAATGAGCAGTTCTTC. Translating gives CASSVLAGSTYNEQFF.

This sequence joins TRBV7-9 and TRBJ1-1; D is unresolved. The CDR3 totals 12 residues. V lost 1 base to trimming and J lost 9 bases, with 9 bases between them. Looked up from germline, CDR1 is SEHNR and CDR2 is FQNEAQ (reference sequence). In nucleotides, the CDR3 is TGTGCCAGCAGCTTAGGGGCTTTACAAGCTTTCTTT. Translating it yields CASSLGALQAFF.

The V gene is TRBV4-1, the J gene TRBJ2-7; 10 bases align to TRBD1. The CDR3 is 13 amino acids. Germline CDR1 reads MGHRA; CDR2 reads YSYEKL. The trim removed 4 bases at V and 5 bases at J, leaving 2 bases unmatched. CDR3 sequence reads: CASSPGQGDEQYF. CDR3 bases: TGCGCCAGCAGCCCTGGACAGGGGGACGAGCAGTACTTC.

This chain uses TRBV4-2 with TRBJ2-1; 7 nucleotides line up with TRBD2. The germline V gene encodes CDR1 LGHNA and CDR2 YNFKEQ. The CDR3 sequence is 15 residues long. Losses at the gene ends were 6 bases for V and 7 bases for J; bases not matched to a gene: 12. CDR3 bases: TGTGCCAGCAGTCCACCGGACGCGGGAGCTAATGAGCAGTTCTTC. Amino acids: CASSPPDAGANEQFF.

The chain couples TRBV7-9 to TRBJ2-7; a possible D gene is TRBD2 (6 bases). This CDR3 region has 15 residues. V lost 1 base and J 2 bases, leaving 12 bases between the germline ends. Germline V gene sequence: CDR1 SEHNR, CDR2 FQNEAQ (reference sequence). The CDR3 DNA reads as TGTGCCAGCAGCTTAGTAAGGAGGGCCCCCTACGAGCAGTACTTC. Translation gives CASSLVRRAPYEQYF.

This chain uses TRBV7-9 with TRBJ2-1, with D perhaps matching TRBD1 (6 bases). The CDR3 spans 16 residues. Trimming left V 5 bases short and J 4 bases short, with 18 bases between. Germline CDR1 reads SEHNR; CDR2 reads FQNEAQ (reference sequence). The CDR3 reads CASSLQTGYPYNEQFF. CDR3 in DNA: TGTGCCAGCAGCCTACAAACAGGGTACCCATACAATGAGCAGTTCTTC.

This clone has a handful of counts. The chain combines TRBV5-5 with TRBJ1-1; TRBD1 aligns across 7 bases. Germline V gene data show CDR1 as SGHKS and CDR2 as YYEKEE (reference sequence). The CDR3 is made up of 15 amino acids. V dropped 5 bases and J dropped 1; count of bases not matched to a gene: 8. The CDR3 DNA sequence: TGTGCCAGCAGAATAGACAGGGCATGGAACACTGAAGCTTTCTTT. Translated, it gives CASRIDRAWNTEAFF.

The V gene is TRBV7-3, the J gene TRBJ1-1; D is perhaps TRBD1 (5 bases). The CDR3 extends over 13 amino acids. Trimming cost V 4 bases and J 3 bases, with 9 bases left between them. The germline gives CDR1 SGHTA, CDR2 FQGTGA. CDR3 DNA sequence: TGTGCCAGCAGCTATGGGGGGGACACTGAAGCTTTCTTT. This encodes CASSYGGDTEAFF.

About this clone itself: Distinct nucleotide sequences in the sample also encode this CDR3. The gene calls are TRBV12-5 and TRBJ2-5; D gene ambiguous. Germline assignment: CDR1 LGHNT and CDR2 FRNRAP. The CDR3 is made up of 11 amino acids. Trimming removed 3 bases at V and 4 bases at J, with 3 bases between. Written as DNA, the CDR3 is TGTGCTAGTGGTTTAGGAGAGACCCAGTACTTC. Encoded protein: CASGLGETQYF.

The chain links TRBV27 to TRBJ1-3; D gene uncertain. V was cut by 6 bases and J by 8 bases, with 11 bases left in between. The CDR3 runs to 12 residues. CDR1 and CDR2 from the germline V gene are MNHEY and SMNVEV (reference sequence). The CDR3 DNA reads TGTGCCAGCAGGGCTTACGTGGACACCATATATTTT. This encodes CASRAYVDTIYF.

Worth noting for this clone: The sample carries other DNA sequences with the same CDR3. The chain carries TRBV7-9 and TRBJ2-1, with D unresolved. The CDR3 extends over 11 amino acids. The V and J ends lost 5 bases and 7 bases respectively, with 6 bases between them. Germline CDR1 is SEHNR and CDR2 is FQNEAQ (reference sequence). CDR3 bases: TGTGCCAGCAGCCCCCGGAATGAGCAGTTCTTC. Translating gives CASSPRNEQFF. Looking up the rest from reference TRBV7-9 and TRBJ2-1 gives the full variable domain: DTGVSQNPRHKITKRGQNVTFRCDPISEHNRLYWYRQTLGQGPEFLTYFQNEAQLEKSRLLSDRFSAERPKGSFSTLEIQRTEQGDSAMYLCASSPRNEQFFGPGTRLTVL.

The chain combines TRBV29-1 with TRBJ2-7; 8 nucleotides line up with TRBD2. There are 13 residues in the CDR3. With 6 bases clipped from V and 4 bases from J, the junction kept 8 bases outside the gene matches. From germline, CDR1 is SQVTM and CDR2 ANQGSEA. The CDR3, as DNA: TGCAGCGTGTCACTAGCGGTAAATTACGAGCAGTACTTC. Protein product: CSVSLAVNYEQYF.

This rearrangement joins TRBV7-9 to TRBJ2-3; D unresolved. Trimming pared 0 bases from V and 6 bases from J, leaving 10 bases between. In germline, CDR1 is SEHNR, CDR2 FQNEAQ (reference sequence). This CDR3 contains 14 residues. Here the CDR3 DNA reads TGTGCCAGCAGCTTAGCCAGTGAGAGGGATACGCAGTATTTT. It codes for CASSLASERDTQYF.

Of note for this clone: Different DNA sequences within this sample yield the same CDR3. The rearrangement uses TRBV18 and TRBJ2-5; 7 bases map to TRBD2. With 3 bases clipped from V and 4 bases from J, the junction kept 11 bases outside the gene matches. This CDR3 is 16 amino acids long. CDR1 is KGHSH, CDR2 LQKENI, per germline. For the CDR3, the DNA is TGTGCCAGCTCACCCCCGGGGAGGGGTTCTGGAGAGACCCAGTACTTC. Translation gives CASSPPGRGSGETQYF.

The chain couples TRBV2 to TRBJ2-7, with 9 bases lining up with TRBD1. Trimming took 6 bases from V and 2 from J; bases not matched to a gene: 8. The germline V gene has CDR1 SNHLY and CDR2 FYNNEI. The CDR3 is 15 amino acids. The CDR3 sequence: CASSAPGTGTYEQYF. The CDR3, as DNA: TGTGCCAGCAGCGCTCCCGGGACAGGGACCTACGAGCAGTACTTC.